This record covers a single TCR beta chain. This specimen belongs to a study of blood T cell repertoires in COVID-19. Study overall: PBMCs, B-cell-depleted T cells, or T cells provided the cDNA or gDNA that made up the material.

Repertoires were generated with immunoSEQ multiplex PCR, while TCRdb's copy carries only in-frame clones and drops some. The table records 150,000 to 200,000 clones, 70% to 85% of them present only once. The CDR3 spans 14 residues. Trimming removed 5 bases from V and 0 bases from J; junction bases left unmatched: 2. Germline CDR1 and CDR2: LGHNA and YNFKEQ. Material for sequencing was peripheral blood. This clonotype was obtained from a young woman with acute or convalescent COVID-19. The rearrangement links TRBV4-2 to TRBJ2-3; 7 bases are a match to TRBD2. The CDR3 region has the DNA TGTGCCAGCAGCAGGGACTACAGCACAGATACGCAGTATTTT. Amino acids: CASSRDYSTDTQYF.